These 27 T cell receptor beta chains were sequenced from one sample in a study of blood T cell repertoires in COVID-19. The assay was immunoSEQ multiplex PCR, and TCRdb's table has in-frame clones only and misses some. This sample has 160,000 or so clones; 80% to 90% occur once, and the top ten carry around 15%. The specimen sequenced was PBMCs or T cells enriched from blood (not recorded which). The receptors were gathered from a man between 45 and 60 years old who had recovered from COVID-19.

The chain combines TRBV2 with TRBJ1-6, with D perhaps matching TRBD1 (6 bases). Germline V gene lookup returns CDR1 SNHLY and CDR2 FYNNEI. The CDR3 consists of 16 residues. The V and J ends lost 6 bases and 0 bases respectively, with 12 bases between them. DNA for the CDR3: TGTGCCAGCAGAATAGGGGGTAGCTCCTATAATTCACCCCTCCACTTT. This gives the protein CASRIGGSSYNSPLHF.

The chain joins TRBV28 to TRBJ2-3; 15 positions match TRBD2. The length of the CDR3 is 14 residues. Germline-derived CDR1 and CDR2 are MDHEN and SYDVKM. CDR3 region: CAVGLAGGTYTQYF. CDR3 DNA: TGTGCGGTCGGACTAGCGGGGGGGACATATACGCAGTATTTT.

This rearrangement joins TRBV3-1 (or the pseudogene TRBV3-2) to TRBJ1-1; 8 nucleotides align to TRBD1. The CDR3 spans 12 residues. Trimming removed 2 bases from V and 10 bases from J; junction bases left unmatched: 3. Germline V gene sequence: CDR1 LGHDT, CDR2 YNNKEL (reference sequence). In nucleotides, the CDR3 is TGTGCCAGCAGCCAACGACAGGGGTTAGCTTTCTTT. It specifies CASSQRQGLAFF.

The chain combines TRBV20-1 with TRBJ2-3, with TRBD2 identical over 9 bases. The CDR3 is made up of 15 amino acids. Looked up from germline, CDR1 is DFQATT and CDR2 is SNEGSKA (reference sequence). J gave up 5 bases and V 3 bases, and 9 bases lay outside the gene matches. This CDR3 is CSASVLAGLIDTQYF. In nucleotides, the CDR3 is TGCAGTGCTAGTGTCCTAGCGGGGTTGATAGATACGCAGTATTTT.

V and J are TRBV19 and TRBJ1-5, with D perhaps matching TRBD1 (6 bases). The CDR3 has 14 residues. CDR1 is LNHDA, CDR2 SQIVND, per germline (reference sequence). Trimming left V 7 bases short and J 1 base short, with 11 bases between. The CDR3 protein is CASNPGASNQPQHF. Here the CDR3 DNA reads TGTGCCAGTAATCCAGGGGCAAGCAATCAGCCCCAGCATTTT.

V usage is TRBV29-1 and J usage is TRBJ2-2; no definite D call. V was pared by 5 bases and J by 3 bases, with 4 bases between. Germline lookup yields CDR1 SQVTM and CDR2 ANQGSEA. CDR3 size: 11 residues. The CDR3 spells CSVRDTGELFF. In DNA form, the CDR3 reads TGCAGCGTTCGAGACACCGGGGAGCTGTTTTTT.

A single count supports this clone. The chain couples TRBV15 to TRBJ1-4; the D is unclear. CDR1 is LNHNV and CDR2 is YYDKDF in the germline V gene (reference sequence). Trimming removed 2 bases from V and 2 bases from J, with 9 bases in between. This CDR3 is built from 15 residues. The CDR3 here is CATSRSRGTNEKLFF. The CDR3 nucleotides are TGTGCCACCAGCAGATCACGAGGGACTAATGAAAAACTGTTTTTT.

This clone appeared a single time. J is TRBJ1-2 and V is TRBV12-5; the match to TRBD1 covers 7 bases. CDR1 is LGHNT and CDR2 is FRNRAP in the germline V gene. The ends lost 6 bases at V and 4 bases at J; junction bases unmatched: 5. The CDR3 contains 13 residues. Written as DNA, the CDR3 is TGTGCTAGTGGATCCGACAGGGTCTATGGCTACACCTTC. It specifies CASGSDRVYGYTF.

V gene TRBV29-1 combines with J gene TRBJ1-1; D not resolved. The CDR3 loop spans 14 amino acids. The V and J ends lost 3 bases and 5 bases respectively, with 16 bases between them. The germline V gene has CDR1 SQVTM and CDR2 ANQGSEA. This chain's CDR3 is CSVEFGVLGTEAFF. The DNA of the CDR3 is TGCAGCGTTGAGTTCGGGGTACTGGGAACTGAAGCTTTCTTT.

This chain connects TRBV5-1 to TRBJ1-2; the match to TRBD1 covers 11 bases. The V segment lost 4 bases and the J segment 7 bases; nucleotides outside the gene matches: 6. Looked up from germline, CDR1 is SGHRS and CDR2 is YFSETQ. The CDR3 is 14 amino acids. DNA for the CDR3: TGCGCCAGCAGCCGGGGACAGGGGGTTCGTGGCTACACCTTC. Translating gives CASSRGQGVRGYTF. Using reference TRBV5-1 and TRBJ1-2 for the parts outside the CDR3, the full variable domain is KAGVTQTPRYLIKTRGQQVTLSCSPISGHRSVSWYQQTPGQGLQFLFEYFSETQRNKGNFPGRFSGRQFSNSRSEMNVSTLELGDSALYLCASSRGQGVRGYTFGSGTRLTVV.

J is TRBJ1-4 and V is TRBV7-9; D remains unclear. Germline V gene sequence: CDR1 SEHNR, CDR2 FQNEAQ (reference sequence). V lost 5 bases and J 7 bases, leaving 14 bases between the germline ends. This CDR3 comprises 14 residues. The CDR3 DNA follows: TGTGCCAGCAGCCCCCGGGGTCGGGGTGAAAAACTGTTTTTT. Protein sequence: CASSPRGRGEKLFF.

The chain has TRBV4-1 and TRBJ2-1, with 10 bases aligning to TRBD1. Unmatched junction bases numbered 4, after V lost 0 bases and J lost 8 bases. This CDR3 is 15 amino acids long. Germline V CDR1 and CDR2: MGHRA, YSYEKL. CDR3 sequence (DNA): TGCGCCAGCAGCCAAGAAGGGACAGGGGCCTATGAGCAGTTCTTC. Translation: CASSQEGTGAYEQFF.

The rearrangement uses TRBV25-1 and TRBJ1-4, with D possibly TRBD1 on 6 matching bases. This CDR3 spans 14 amino acids. Germline-derived CDR1 and CDR2 are MGHDK and SYGVNS. The germline V and J ends were trimmed by 8 bases and 7 bases, with 17 bases remaining between them. The CDR3 nucleotides read TGTGCCAGCTCCGGACAGACGTGGGGTGAAAAACTGTTTTTT. Residues: CASSGQTWGEKLFF. Together with reference TRBV25-1 and TRBJ1-4, the CDR3 gives the full variable domain: EADIYQTPRYLVIGTGKKITLECSQTMGHDKMYWYQQDPGMELHLIHYSYGVNSTEKGDLSSESTVSRIRTEHFPLTLESARPSHTSQYLCASSGQTWGEKLFFGSGTQLSVL.

Here the CDR3 reads CASTLGLWERGNTIYF. The CDR3 DNA reads as TGTGCCAGCACCCTAGGCCTGTGGGAGAGAGGAAACACCATATATTTT. This chain links TRBV7-9 with TRBJ1-3; no definite D call. CDR3 length: 16 amino acids. Trimming took 7 bases from V and 4 from J, leaving 20 bases between them. The germline CDR1 and CDR2 sequences are SEHNR and FQNEAQ (reference sequence). The variable domain in full, completed from reference TRBV7-9 and TRBJ1-3, reads DTGVSQNPRHKITKRGQNVTFRCDPISEHNRLYWYRQTLGQGPEFLTYFQNEAQLEKSRLLSDRFSAERPKGSFSTLEIQRTEQGDSAMYLCASTLGLWERGNTIYFGEGSWLTVV.

The gene calls are TRBV3-1 (or the pseudogene TRBV3-2) and TRBJ2-5, with a possible D match to TRBD1 (6 bases). The germline V gene has CDR1 LGHDT and CDR2 YNNKEL (reference sequence). The CDR3 is made up of 15 amino acids. The ends were cut back, 0 bases at V and 4 bases at J, with 12 bases in the middle. Written as DNA, the CDR3 is TGTGCCAGCAGCCAAGATCCGCAGGGGCGAGAGACCCAGTACTTC. This translates into CASSQDPQGRETQYF.

V is TRBV29-1 and J is TRBJ1-2, with 7 positions matching TRBD1. The CDR3 loop spans 13 amino acids. V lost 6 bases, J lost 4 bases, and 8 bases stayed unmatched. Looked up from germline, CDR1 is SQVTM and CDR2 is ANQGSEA. The CDR3 reads CSVGTGTAYGYTF. CDR3 bases: TGCAGCGTGGGTACCGGGACAGCCTATGGCTACACCTTC.

In this sample, this clone turned up many times. Other DNA sequences in the same sample also yield this CDR3. The V and J genes are TRBV7-9 and TRBJ1-6; tentative D call: TRBD1 (6 bases). Germline V gene data show CDR1 as SEHNR and CDR2 as FQNEAQ (reference sequence). This CDR3 contains 16 residues. V lost 1 base and J lost 7, with 14 bases in between. The CDR3 DNA sequence: TGTGCCAGCAGCTTAGGTCAGGGGTTTTCGAATTCACCCCTCCACTTT. It yields the protein CASSLGQGFSNSPLHF.

This clone has just one count. The sample contains more than one DNA sequence encoding this CDR3. V is TRBV11-3 and J is TRBJ1-1, with TRBD1 as a possible D gene (5 bases). The V end lost 1 base, the J end lost 1 base, and 7 bases lay between the germline ends. The CDR3 loop spans 14 amino acids. The germline V gene has CDR1 SGHNT and CDR2 YENEEA. CDR3: CASSLGQGNTEAFF. DNA for the CDR3: TGTGCCAGCAGCTTAGGTCAGGGGAACACTGAAGCTTTCTTT.

V is TRBV5-4 and J is TRBJ2-5; TRBD2 matches at 16 bases. In germline, CDR1 is SGHNT, CDR2 YYREEE (reference sequence). With V trimmed by 4 bases and J by 5 bases, 11 bases remained unmatched. The CDR3 loop spans 18 amino acids. In DNA form, the CDR3 reads TGTGCCAGCAGCCCGGATTGGGGACTAGCGGGGGGGCCGGAGACCCAGTACTTC. Translation: CASSPDWGLAGGPETQYF.

The V and J genes are TRBV10-2 and TRBJ1-2; 11 positions match TRBD1. CDR3 length: 14 residues. V trimming: 7 bases; J trimming: 7 bases; junction bases outside the gene matches: 8. CDR1 WSHSY and CDR2 SAAADI come from the germline V gene. The CDR3 DNA is TGCGCCAGCAAGGCTGGACAGGGGGCTTTTGGCTACACCTTC. This gives the protein CASKAGQGAFGYTF.

V is TRBV11-3 and J is TRBJ2-1; 9 positions agree with TRBD1. Germline CDR1 reads SGHNT; CDR2 reads YENEEA. Unmatched junction bases numbered 6, after V lost 6 bases and J lost 3 bases. The CDR3 totals 15 residues. Here the CDR3 DNA reads TGTGCCAGCAGTCACACAGGGGGCTTCTACAATGAGCAGTTCTTC. As protein: CASSHTGGFYNEQFF.

The CDR3 DNA follows: TGCAGCGTTGCCCTATTTCCCGTCGAGAACACCGGGGAGCTGTTTTTT. This codes for CSVALFPVENTGELFF. The gene calls are TRBV29-1 and TRBJ2-2, with D hard to call. The CDR3 sequence is 16 residues long. Germline CDR1 is SQVTM and CDR2 is ANQGSEA. Trimming stripped 4 bases from V and 1 base from J, with 16 bases between.

The rearrangement uses TRBV7-9 and TRBJ1-4; 12 bases map to TRBD1. The CDR3 loop spans 17 amino acids. From germline, CDR1 is SEHNR and CDR2 FQNEAQ (reference sequence). Trimming removed 5 bases from V and 8 bases from J; junction bases left unmatched: 12. The CDR3 is CASSRGTGGSFDEKLFF. The CDR3 region has the DNA TGTGCCAGCAGCCGTGGGACAGGGGGCTCTTTTGACGAAAAACTGTTTTTT.

The table lists this clone with a count of one. The rearrangement uses TRBV11-2 and TRBJ2-7, with 13 bases fitting TRBD2. CDR1 and CDR2 (germline): SGHAT, FQNNGV. The CDR3 spans 15 residues. V lost 6 bases, J lost 3 bases, and 5 bases stayed unmatched. This CDR3 is CASRGLAGVNYEQYF. DNA of the CDR3: TGTGCCAGCAGAGGACTAGCGGGGGTGAACTACGAGCAGTACTTC. The full variable domain, its missing parts supplied by reference TRBV11-2 and TRBJ2-7, is EAGVAQSPRYKIIEKRQSVAFWCNPISGHATLYWYQQILGQGPKLLIQFQNNGVVDDSQLPKDRFSAERLKGVDSTLKIQPAKLEDSAVYLCASRGLAGVNYEQYFGPGTRLTVT.

This clone was detected a few times. This chain links TRBV9 with TRBJ2-1, with 10 bases fitting TRBD2. The V gene's germline CDR1 is SGDLS and CDR2 YYNGEE. Trimming at V came to 4 bases and at J to 3 bases, leaving 4 bases not matched to a gene. This CDR3 has 15 residues. CDR3 nucleotides: TGTGCCAGCAGCCCTACTAGCGGGGACTACAATGAGCAGTTCTTC. It is translated as CASSPTSGDYNEQFF.

The chain carries TRBV5-4 and TRBJ1-2, with D hard to call. In germline, CDR1 is SGHNT, CDR2 YYREEE (reference sequence). This CDR3 contains 12 residues. V lost 6 bases to trimming and J lost 2 bases, with 8 bases between them. CDR3 sequence reads: CASTDTNYGYTF. The CDR3 region has the DNA TGTGCCAGCACCGACACAAACTATGGCTACACCTTC.

This chain joins TRBV28 and TRBJ1-2; 7 bases align to TRBD1. Germline V gene lookup returns CDR1 MDHEN and CDR2 SYDVKM. The CDR3 runs to 14 residues. J was trimmed by 4 bases and V by 3 bases; bases with no gene match: 5. In DNA form, the CDR3 reads TGTGCCAGCAGTTTCCGGGACAGAATCTATGGCTACACCTTC. Translation gives CASSFRDRIYGYTF.